This T cell receptor (beta chain) was captured in a study of cytomegalovirus exposure and HLA in healthy donors. Use of 60 Vbeta and 13 Jbeta primers characterized the PCR. The authors' processing: There were 70 million to 95 million unique TCR beta chains by a later count, and about 12 million of them were shared. Clones were read by immunoSEQ multiplex PCR, and TCRdb kept only the in-frame ones, dropping some. V and J calls and clone size are copied from that table; D and trimming were computed from the DNA. The data contain around 92,000 clones, more than 70% of them singletons. Germline CDR1 is ENHRY and CDR2 is SYGVKD. Germline trimming cut 0 bases from V and 4 bases from J; bases unmatched to any gene: 7. This CDR3 spans 18 amino acids. Study-level results: A later analysis, which compared TCR beta chains of equal frequency, found the HLA-associated ones more clonally expanded. Later, TCR association rates were found to vary by HLA locus, highest for DRB1 and lowest for HLA-C. Most CMV-associated TCR beta chains were later found to appear HLA-restricted.

Details on this clone: Its specificity is not known.

The V and J genes are TRBV10-3 and TRBJ2-5; 14 nucleotides match TRBD2. Sequencing used PBMCs. This TCR derives from a man aged 18 to 35 in good health and CMV-seronegative. Written as DNA, the CDR3 is TGTGCCATCAGTGAGTCAGGACTAGCGGGGGGATGGGGAGAGACCCAGTACTTC. Protein: CAISESGLAGGWGETQYF.